This is a list of T cell receptor beta chains from one sample in a study of cytomegalovirus exposure and HLA in healthy donors. This table comes from immunoSEQ multiplex PCR, and its TCRdb copy is limited to in-frame clones, with some not included. The sample includes about 330,000 clones, roughly 87% of them seen just once. Source material: PBMCs. All receptors derive from a woman aged 25 to 45 in good health and CMV-seropositive. CDR3s include the opening cysteine and the closing phenylalanine or tryptophan. The order of the fields is clone size, D gene, V gene, J gene, CDR3 length, CDR3 protein, CDR3 DNA. D genes are given only for firm matches. Clone size is stated in some rows and not others, as once, few, many or a class when expanded.

>-|-|TRBV5-5|TRBJ2-1|15
CASSLSRWDYNEQFF
TGTGCCAGCAGCTTGTCTCGGTGGGACTACAATGAGCAGTTCTTC
>-|-|TRBV27|TRBJ1-2|16
CASSLEGPFPSYGYTF
TGTGCCAGCAGTTTAGAGGGCCCGTTTCCCTCCTATGGCTACACCTTC
>-|-|TRBV28|TRBJ2-5|14
CASSSTSLGETQYF
TGTGCCAGCAGTTCCACTAGCCTGGGGGAGACCCAGTACTTC
>-|-|TRBV27|TRBJ2-7|14
CASREGSRVHEQYF
TGTGCCAGCAGAGAAGGGAGCAGGGTACACGAGCAGTACTTC
>-|TRBD1|TRBV28|TRBJ2-7|15
CASSLGTGRSYEQYF
TGTGCCAGCAGTTTAGGGACAGGCCGCTCCTACGAGCAGTACTTC
>-|-|TRBV18|TRBJ1-1|13
CASSPSWYTEAFF
TGTGCCAGCTCACCAAGCTGGTACACTGAAGCTTTCTTT
>-|-|TRBV6-5|TRBJ2-1|13
CASSNDPYNEQFF
TGTGCCAGCAGCAATGATCCCTACAATGAGCAGTTCTTC
>-|-|TRBV6-5|TRBJ2-7|15
CASSYSSRGRGEQYF
TGTGCCAGCAGTTACTCTAGCCGGGGCCGGGGCGAGCAGTACTTC
>-|-|TRBV28|TRBJ1-2|15
CASSPTLGGSHGYTF
TGTGCCAGCAGTCCCACCCTAGGGGGGAGCCATGGCTACACCTTC
>-|-|TRBV28|TRBJ1-2|15
CASTFSVLGTAGYTF
TGTGCCAGCACGTTTTCGGTTTTAGGCACAGCTGGCTACACCTTC
>-|-|TRBV4-3|TRBJ2-3|15
CASSQFRAPPDTQYF
TGCGCCAGCAGCCAATTTAGGGCCCCTCCAGATACGCAGTATTTT
>-|TRBD2|TRBV27|TRBJ2-7|15
CASSWTSGSGHEQYF
TGTGCCAGCAGTTGGACTAGCGGGAGTGGCCACGAGCAGTACTTC
>-|-|TRBV18|TRBJ2-7|14
CASSSRTDRYEQYF
TGTGCCAGCTCATCAAGGACGGATCGCTACGAGCAGTACTTC
>many|-|TRBV5-6|TRBJ2-1|16
CASSLQKGRSYNEQFF
TGTGCCAGCAGCTTGCAAAAAGGTCGCTCCTACAATGAGCAGTTCTTC
>-|-|TRBV4-2|TRBJ1-2|18
CASSQDSRLAAGPYGYTF
TGTGCCAGCAGCCAAGATAGTCGTTTGGCAGCGGGACCTTATGGCTACACCTTC
>-|TRBD1|TRBV5-6|TRBJ1-2|14
CASRPGQGTYGYTF
TGTGCCAGCAGACCAGGACAGGGGACCTATGGCTACACCTTC
>-|TRBD2|TRBV27|TRBJ2-7|22
CASSLRAASGNTIRPNPYEQYF
TGTGCCAGCAGTTTAAGGGCGGCTAGCGGGAATACAATAAGACCAAATCCGTACGAGCAGTACTTC
>-|TRBD2|TRBV11-2|TRBJ2-7|14
CASRLAGRSYEQYF
TGTGCCAGCAGGCTAGCGGGAAGAAGCTACGAGCAGTACTTC
>-|-|TRBV4-3|TRBJ2-2|16
CASSQDGHGLITELFF
TGCGCCAGCAGCCAAGATGGTCACGGCCTAATTACGGAGCTGTTTTTT
>-|-|TRBV2|TRBJ2-1|14
CASNLGLSYNEQFF
TGTGCCAGCAACTTAGGCCTCTCCTACAATGAGCAGTTCTTC
>-|-|TRBV30|TRBJ2-2|14
CAWSESFRGGELFF
TGTGCCTGGAGTGAAAGTTTCAGAGGCGGGGAGCTGTTTTTT
>-|TRBD1|TRBV9|TRBJ2-5|16
CASSATGDPRWETQYF
TGTGCCAGCAGCGCTACAGGGGATCCGCGGTGGGAGACCCAGTACTTC
>-|-|TRBV30|TRBJ1-2|11
CAWISGDGYTF
TGTGCCTGGATATCAGGGGATGGCTACACCTTC
>-|TRBD1|TRBV4-3|TRBJ1-1|16
CASSQYTGAAGSEAFF
TGCGCCAGCAGCCAATACACAGGGGCGGCGGGTTCTGAAGCTTTCTTT
>-|TRBD2|TRBV10-3|TRBJ2-5|15
CAISESTGGAETQYF
TGTGCCATCAGTGAGTCGACGGGGGGAGCTGAGACCCAGTACTTC
>-|-|TRBV6-5|TRBJ1-2|15
CASSYPRGGTYGYTF
TGTGCCAGCAGTTACCCCCGGGGGGGTACCTATGGCTACACCTTC